The clone carrying this T cell receptor (beta chain) has at least ten counts. Its antigen is as yet unknown. These data belong to a study of glioma-infiltrating T cells. The study's findings and limits: Tissue and blood shared very few CDR3 sequences. Non-neoplastic patients had below-expected tissue-blood divergence, while all gliomas exceeded expectation.

The trim removed 5 bases at V and 4 bases at J, leaving 7 bases unmatched. The CDR3 contains 15 residues. The iRepertoire nested amplicon-rescue multiplex PCR amplified TCR alpha and beta CDR3s from RNA. Input was roughly 85-450 ng of tissue mRNA or PBMC total RNA. Using its own MiXCR run on the multiplex PCR reads, TCRdb lists one record per CDR3 protein. The sample shows tens of thousands of distinct CDR3 sequences, 20% to 25% of them seen only once. V and J are TRBV12-3 or TRBV12-4 and TRBJ1-4; 7 nucleotides align to TRBD1. Sequencing was performed on glioma tissue, nonneoplastic brain tissue, or PBMCs (not recorded which). The TCR comes from a human donor with low-grade glioma or glioblastoma, undergoing nonglioma brain surgery, or in good health (not recorded which). The CDR3 loop reads CASSPRTGLNEKLFF. The DNA for the CDR3 is TGTGCCAGCAGTCCCCGGACAGGTCTTAATGAAAAACTGTTTTTT.